This T cell receptor (beta chain) was sequenced for a study of T cells in Graves' hyperthyroidism and ophthalmopathy. Individuals with ophthalmopathy presented a Clinical Activity Score of at least 3, a NOSPECS grade of at least 4 and a duration under 3 months. For the diagnoses, clinical symptoms, serum thyroxine and TRAb, thyroid ultrasound and orbital computed tomography were used. V lost 3 bases and J lost 13; bases outside the gene matches: 9. This CDR3 region has 14 residues. Germline CDR1 reads DFQATT; CDR2 reads SNEGSKA (reference sequence). Amplification of TCR beta CDR3 regions was performed using RNA transcripts as template. When the TCR CDR3 underwent first-round RT-PCR, the HTBI primer set was used. TCRdb redid the calling of the multiplex PCR reads with MiXCR, one entry per CDR3 protein. Of hundreds of thousands of distinct CDR3 sequences in the sample, approximately 14% were seen once.

This clonotype was detected ten times or more. The chain joins TRBV20-1 to TRBJ2-1; 13 positions agree with TRBD2. The sequenced sample was blood. The receptor was derived from a woman aged 50 to 60 with Graves' ophthalmopathy. The CDR3, as DNA: TGCAGTGCTAGTTCGGGACTAGCGGGAATCTACCAGTTCTTC. Translation: CSASSGLAGIYQFF.